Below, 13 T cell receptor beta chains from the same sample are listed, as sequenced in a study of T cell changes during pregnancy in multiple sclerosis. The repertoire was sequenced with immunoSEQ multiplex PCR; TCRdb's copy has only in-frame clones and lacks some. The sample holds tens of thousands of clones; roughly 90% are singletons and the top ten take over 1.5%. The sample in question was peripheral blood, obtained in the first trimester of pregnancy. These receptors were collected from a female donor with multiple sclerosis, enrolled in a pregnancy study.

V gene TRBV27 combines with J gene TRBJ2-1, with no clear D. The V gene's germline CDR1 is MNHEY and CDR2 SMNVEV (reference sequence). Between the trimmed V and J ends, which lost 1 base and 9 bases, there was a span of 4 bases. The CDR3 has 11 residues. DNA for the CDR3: TGTGCCAGCAGTTTATACGGTGAGCAGTTCTTC. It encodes CASSLYGEQFF.

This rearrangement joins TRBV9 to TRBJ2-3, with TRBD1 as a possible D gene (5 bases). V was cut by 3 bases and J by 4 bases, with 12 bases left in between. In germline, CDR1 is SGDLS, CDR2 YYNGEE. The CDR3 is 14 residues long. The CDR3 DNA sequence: TGTGCCAGCAGCGGTTCAAGGGGCGCAGATACGCAGTATTTT. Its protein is CASSGSRGADTQYF.

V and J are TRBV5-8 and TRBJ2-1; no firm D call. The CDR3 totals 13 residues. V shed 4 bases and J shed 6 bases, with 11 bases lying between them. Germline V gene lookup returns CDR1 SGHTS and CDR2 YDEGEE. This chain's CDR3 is CASSKNLLNEQFF. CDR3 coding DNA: TGTGCCAGCAGCAAAAACTTGCTCAATGAGCAGTTCTTC.

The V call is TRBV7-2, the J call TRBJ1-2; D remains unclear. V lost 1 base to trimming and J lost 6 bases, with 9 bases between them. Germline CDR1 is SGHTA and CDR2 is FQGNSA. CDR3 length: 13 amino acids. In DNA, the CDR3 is TGTGCCAGCAGCTTAGTCCGGGAGAATGGCTACACCTTC. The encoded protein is CASSLVRENGYTF.

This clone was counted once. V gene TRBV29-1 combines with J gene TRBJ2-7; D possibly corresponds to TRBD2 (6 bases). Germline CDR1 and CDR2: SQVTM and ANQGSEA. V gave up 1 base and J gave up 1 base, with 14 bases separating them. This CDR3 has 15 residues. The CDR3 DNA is TGCAGCGTTGAAGCATACGCGGAGGGATCCTACGAGCAGTACTTC. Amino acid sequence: CSVEAYAEGSYEQYF.

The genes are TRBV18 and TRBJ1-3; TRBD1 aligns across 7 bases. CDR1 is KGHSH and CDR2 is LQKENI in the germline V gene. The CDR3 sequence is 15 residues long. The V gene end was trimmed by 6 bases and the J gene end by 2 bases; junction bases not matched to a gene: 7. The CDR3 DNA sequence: TGTGCCAGCTCCGCCCTAGACAGGGCTGGAAACACCATATATTTT. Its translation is CASSALDRAGNTIYF.

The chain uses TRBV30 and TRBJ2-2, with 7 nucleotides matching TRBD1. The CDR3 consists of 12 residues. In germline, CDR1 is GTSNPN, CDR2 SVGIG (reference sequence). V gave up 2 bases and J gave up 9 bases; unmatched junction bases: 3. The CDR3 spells CAWSRGPRELFF. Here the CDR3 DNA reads TGTGCCTGGAGTAGGGGGCCAAGGGAGCTGTTTTTT.

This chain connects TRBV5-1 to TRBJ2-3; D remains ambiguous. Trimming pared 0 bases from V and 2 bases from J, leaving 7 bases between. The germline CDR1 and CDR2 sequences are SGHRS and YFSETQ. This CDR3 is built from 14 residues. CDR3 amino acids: CASSLGDSTDTQYF. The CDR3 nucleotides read TGCGCCAGCAGCTTGGGCGACTCCACAGATACGCAGTATTTT.

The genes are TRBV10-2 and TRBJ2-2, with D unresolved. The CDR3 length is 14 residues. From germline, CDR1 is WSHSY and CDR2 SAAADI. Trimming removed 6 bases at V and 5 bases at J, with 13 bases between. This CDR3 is CASRSVEFTGELFF. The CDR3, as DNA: TGCGCCAGCAGGTCGGTAGAGTTTACCGGGGAGCTGTTTTTT.

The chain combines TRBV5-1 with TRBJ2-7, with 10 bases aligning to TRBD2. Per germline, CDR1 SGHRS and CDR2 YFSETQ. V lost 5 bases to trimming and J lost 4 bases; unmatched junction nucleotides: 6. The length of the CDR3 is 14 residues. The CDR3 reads CASRAASGSYEQYF. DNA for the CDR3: TGCGCCAGCAGAGCGGCTAGCGGGAGTTACGAGCAGTACTTC.

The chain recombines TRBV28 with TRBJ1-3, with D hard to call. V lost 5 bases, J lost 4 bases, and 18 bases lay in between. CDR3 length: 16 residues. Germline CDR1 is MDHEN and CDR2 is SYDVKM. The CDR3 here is CASSERTKMGGNTIYF. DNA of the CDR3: TGTGCCAGCAGTGAGCGGACCAAAATGGGGGGAAACACCATATATTTT.

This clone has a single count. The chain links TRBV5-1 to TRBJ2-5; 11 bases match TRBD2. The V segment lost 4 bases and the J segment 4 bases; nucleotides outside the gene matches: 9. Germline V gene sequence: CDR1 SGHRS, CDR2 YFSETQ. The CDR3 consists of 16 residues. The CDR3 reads CASSPVAGGVSETQYF. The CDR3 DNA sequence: TGCGCCAGCAGCCCTGTAGCGGGAGGGGTGTCAGAGACCCAGTACTTC. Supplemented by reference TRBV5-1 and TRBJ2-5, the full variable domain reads KAGVTQTPRYLIKTRGQQVTLSCSPISGHRSVSWYQQTPGQGLQFLFEYFSETQRNKGNFPGRFSGRQFSNSRSEMNVSTLELGDSALYLCASSPVAGGVSETQYFGPGTRLLVL.

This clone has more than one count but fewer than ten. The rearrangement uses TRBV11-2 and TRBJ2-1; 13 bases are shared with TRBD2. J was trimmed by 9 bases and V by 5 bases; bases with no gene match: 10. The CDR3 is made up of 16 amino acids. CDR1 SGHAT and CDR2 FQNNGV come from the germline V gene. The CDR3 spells CASSPIGLAGVGEQFF. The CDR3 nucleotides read TGTGCCAGCAGCCCGATAGGACTAGCGGGAGTTGGTGAGCAGTTCTTC.